What follows are 3 T cell receptor beta chains derived from one specimen sequenced in a study of CD8+CD57+ T cells in acquired aplastic anemia. CDR3 and TCR beta VDJ profiling relied on a genomic DNA template. MiXCR, run by TCRdb on the reads, gives a single entry per CDR3 protein. The sample carries 200,000 to 250,000 distinct CDR3 sequences, 34% recorded once. Material: sorted CD4+, CD8+, or CD8+CD57+ T cells (not recorded which) from PBMCs. These receptors were taken from a human donor in good health, serving as a control.

A note on this clonotype: One base away lies a much larger clone, so this may be a sequencing read error. This chain joins TRBV11-2 and TRBJ1-1, with 8 positions matching TRBD1. This CDR3 comprises 16 residues. CDR1 SGHAT and CDR2 FQNNGV come from the germline V gene. V trimming: 5 bases; J trimming: 4 bases; junction bases outside the gene matches: 12. The CDR3, as DNA: TGTGCCAGCAGCCCGAATGCAGGGGGCGCGGTCACTGAAGCTTTCTTT. Amino acids: CASSPNAGGAVTEAFF.

This clonotype was detected ten times or more. The chain is built from TRBV2 and TRBJ2-1; maybe TRBD1 (5 bases). CDR3 length equals 15 residues. V was clipped by 3 bases and J by 3 bases, with 12 bases between them. CDR1 is SNHLY, CDR2 FYNNEI, per germline. The CDR3 DNA reads TGTGCCAGCAGTGATACAGGACAAGACTACAATGAGCAGTTCTTC. It translates to CASSDTGQDYNEQFF.

This clonotype was seen many times. V and J are TRBV20-1 and TRBJ1-2; D not resolved. Between the trimmed V and J ends, which lost 2 bases and 0 bases, there was a span of 13 bases. The CDR3 consists of 15 residues. Germline lookup yields CDR1 DFQATT and CDR2 SNEGSKA (reference sequence). The CDR3 sequence: CSARLGGLANYGYTF. The CDR3 region has the DNA TGCAGTGCTAGACTCGGCGGTTTAGCTAACTATGGCTACACCTTC.